A selection of T cell receptor beta chains follows, all from one sample in a study of CD4+ T cells in melanoma. Method: immunoSEQ multiplex PCR; TCRdb's copy keeps in-frame clones and lacks some. Found here are 55,000 or so clones, about 70% of them singletons; the top ten hold approximately 5%. Sequencing used tumor tissue. The receptors shown here come from a human donor with melanoma. Both conserved end residues are part of each CDR3. A D gene is named only where the DNA matches it firmly. Size is omitted from some rows. Given values are once, few, many or a class for expanded clones.

v_call	cdr3_length	clone_size	d_call	j_call	cdr3_aa	cdr3_nt
TRBV9	16	NA	TRBD2	TRBJ2-3	CASSVGTSGVSDTQYF	TGTGCCAGCAGCGTAGGGACTAGCGGGGTATCAGATACGCAGTATTTT
TRBV6-5	14	NA	NA	TRBJ1-4	CASSYRLENEKLFF	TGTGCCAGCAGTTACCGTCTGGAGAATGAGAAACTGTTTTTT
TRBV6-5	14	NA	NA	TRBJ1-2	CASRPDGRFYGYTF	TGTGCCAGCAGACCGGACGGTCGTTTCTATGGCTACACCTTC
TRBV9	13	NA	NA	TRBJ2-1	CASSVTGYNEQFF	TGTGCCAGCAGCGTCACAGGCTACAATGAGCAGTTCTTC
TRBV27	14	NA	NA	TRBJ2-5	CASSSLQDPETQYF	TGTGCCAGCAGTTCCCTACAGGACCCAGAGACCCAGTACTTC
TRBV6-4	13	many	NA	TRBJ2-3	CASSGRATDTQYF	TGTGCCAGCAGTGGCCGGGCGACAGATACGCAGTATTTT
TRBV7-9	15	NA	TRBD1	TRBJ1-1	CASSGRTGSSTEAFF	TGTGCCAGCAGCGGGAGGACAGGGTCGAGCACTGAAGCTTTCTTT
TRBV6-1	18	NA	NA	TRBJ2-5	CASSDRRHIRDYQETQYF	TGTGCCAGCAGTGACCGCCGGCATATTCGGGATTATCAAGAGACCCAGTACTTC
TRBV5-4	13	NA	NA	TRBJ1-1	CASSFMGAVEAFF	TGTGCCAGCAGCTTTATGGGGGCCGTTGAAGCTTTCTTT
TRBV28	11	NA	NA	TRBJ1-2	CASSSEGGYTF	TGTGCCAGCAGCTCCGAAGGAGGCTACACCTTC
TRBV6-5	15	NA	TRBD1	TRBJ1-2	CASSYAGQMSGGYTF	TGTGCCAGCAGTTACGCGGGACAGATGTCCGGAGGCTACACCTTC
TRBV4-3	15	NA	TRBD1	TRBJ1-3	CASSEGQRGRNTIYF	TGCGCCAGCAGCGAGGGACAGAGGGGAAGAAACACCATATATTTT
TRBV9	15	NA	TRBD1	TRBJ2-3	CASSAGTGGADTQYF	TGTGCCAGCAGCGCCGGGACAGGGGGCGCAGATACGCAGTATTTT
TRBV11-2	17	NA	NA	TRBJ1-5	CASSLAPTPRGNQPQHF	TGTGCCAGCAGCTTAGCCCCGACACCTCGGGGCAATCAGCCCCAGCATTTT
TRBV30	13	NA	NA	TRBJ1-5	CAWSHSSNQPQHF	TGTGCCTGGAGCCACAGTAGCAATCAGCCCCAGCATTTT
TRBV11-2	13	once	TRBD1	TRBJ2-1	CASLTPGGNEQFF	TGTGCCAGCCTCACCCCAGGGGGCAATGAGCAGTTCTTC
TRBV28	16	NA	NA	TRBJ2-4	CARLPAPSGAKNIQYF	TGTGCCAGACTGCCGGCCCCCAGTGGGGCCAAAAACATTCAGTACTTC
TRBV5-1	16	NA	NA	TRBJ1-6	CASSVLAGTGISPLHF	TGCGCCAGCAGCGTCCTCGCCGGAACCGGCATTTCACCCCTCCACTTT
TRBV11-2	16	NA	NA	TRBJ2-5	CASSLGGAVPQETQYF	TGTGCCAGCAGCTTAGGAGGGGCGGTCCCCCAAGAGACCCAGTACTTC
TRBV7-2	12	NA	NA	TRBJ1-2	CASSSLGPGYTF	TGTGCCAGCAGCTCTCTAGGCCCTGGCTACACCTTC
TRBV6-9	14	NA	NA	TRBJ2-7	CASSSGDFSYEQYF	TGTGCCAGCAGTTCGGGGGATTTCTCCTACGAGCAGTACTTC
TRBV4-2	15	NA	TRBD1	TRBJ1-5	CASSQDRVGNQPQHF	TGTGCCAGCAGCCAGGACAGGGTTGGCAATCAGCCCCAGCATTTT
TRBV7-9	13	NA	TRBD1	TRBJ2-2	CASSLQGAGELFF	TGTGCCAGCAGCTTACAGGGGGCCGGGGAGCTGTTTTTT
TRBV7-9	13	NA	NA	TRBJ2-7	CASSRGQGGEQYF	TGTGCCAGCAGCAGAGGGCAGGGGGGCGAGCAGTACTTC
TRBV13	16	NA	NA	TRBJ1-6	CASSEGGSHYNSPLHF	TGTGCCAGCAGCGAAGGTGGCAGCCACTATAATTCACCCCTCCACTTT
TRBV7-2	14	NA	NA	TRBJ2-2	CASSSRTNPGELFF	TGTGCCAGCAGCTCGCGGACTAATCCCGGGGAGCTGTTTTTT
TRBV7-2	14	NA	NA	TRBJ2-5	CASSFRGIKETQYF	TGTGCCAGCAGCTTTAGAGGGATTAAAGAGACCCAGTACTTC
TRBV4-1	11	NA	NA	TRBJ2-7	CASSRQGEQYF	TGCGCCAGCAGCCGCCAGGGGGAGCAGTACTTC
TRBV25-1	13	once	NA	TRBJ2-1	CASREDSANEQFF	TGTGCCAGCAGGGAGGACAGTGCAAATGAGCAGTTCTTC
TRBV30	15	NA	TRBD1	TRBJ2-7	CAWSVRAGGLYEQYF	TGTGCCTGGAGTGTACGCGCAGGGGGCCTCTACGAGCAGTACTTC